Presented here are 20 T cell receptor beta chains from one specimen sequenced in a study of low-dose radiotherapy and immunotherapy resistance in tumors. Gene-specific TRAV and TRBV primers were used for first-strand cDNA, covering alpha and beta chains. TCRs underwent 20 PCR cycles of amplification with a constant-region primer and V-primer adapter. TCRdb analysed the reads with MiXCR anew, one entry per CDR3 protein. Of under 20,000 distinct CDR3 sequences in the sample, 74% are singletons; the top ten hold more than 9.5%. The origin of the receptors is a human donor with advanced metastatic prostate, ovarian, gallbladder or colorectal cancer (not recorded which). This table probably holds off-target reads from a library built for another chain.

V is TRBV29-1 and J is TRBJ1-2; D call uncertain. This CDR3 is built from 13 residues. Germline CDR1 reads SQVTM; CDR2 reads ANQGSEA. V gave up 4 bases and J gave up 5 bases, with 14 bases separating them. The CDR3 sequence is CSVASGIGYGYTF. Here the CDR3 DNA reads TGCAGCGTTGCTTCGGGGATTGGATATGGCTACACCTTC.

This clonotype occurred once. V is TRBV5-3 and J is TRBJ2-1; D uncertain. TRBV5-3 is an open reading frame, and its role is uncertain. Trimming shortened V by 1 base and J by 6 bases, and 11 bases separated the two germline ends. The CDR3 length is 14 residues. The CDR3 is CARSLMGFPNEQFF. CDR3 DNA: TGTGCCAGAAGCTTGATGGGGTTCCCCAATGAGCAGTTCTTC.

The table lists this clonotype with a few counts. The rearrangement joins TRBV7-2 to TRBJ2-2; 15 bases fit TRBD2. With 5 bases clipped from V and 5 bases from J, the junction kept 3 bases outside the gene matches. The germline CDR1 and CDR2 sequences are SGHTA and FQGNSA. The CDR3 totals 16 residues. CDR3 amino acids: CASSQGLAGGTGELFF. Written as DNA, the CDR3 is TGTGCCAGCAGCCAGGGACTAGCGGGAGGAACCGGGGAGCTGTTTTTT.

The chain combines TRBV13 with TRBJ1-6; D unresolved. The V gene's germline CDR1 is PRHDT and CDR2 FYEKMQ (reference sequence). V was cut by 5 bases and J by 9 bases, with 20 bases left in between. The CDR3 totals 16 residues. The CDR3 loop is CASSRGRGEAGSPLHF. As DNA, the CDR3 is TGTGCCAGCAGCCGCGGCCGTGGGGAGGCAGGTTCACCCCTCCACTTT.

Only a few counts were recorded for this clonotype. This chain links TRBV6-2 or TRBV6-3 with TRBJ1-4; the match to TRBD1 covers 8 bases. Germline V gene data show CDR1 as MNHEY and CDR2 as SVGEGT. This CDR3 contains 14 residues. Germline trimming cut 7 bases from V and 5 bases from J; bases unmatched to any gene: 6. DNA of the CDR3: TGTGCCAGCACCCTACAGGGGGGGAATGAAAAACTGTTTTTT. It codes for CASTLQGGNEKLFF.

The chain is built from TRBV14 and TRBJ2-7; D call uncertain. Germline CDR1 reads SGHDN; CDR2 reads FVKESK. Trimming removed 0 bases from V and 0 bases from J, with 12 bases in between. This CDR3 is built from 16 residues. The CDR3 protein is CASSQEGSWRSYEQYF. DNA of the CDR3: TGTGCCAGCAGCCAAGAAGGTAGTTGGCGCTCCTACGAGCAGTACTTC.

The CDR3 nucleotides read TGTGCCAGCAGCTTAGCGGGGGGGCAGTACGAGCAGTACTTC. Its translation: CASSLAGGQYEQYF. The rearrangement joins TRBV7-9 to TRBJ2-7; possibly TRBD2 for D (7 bases). Germline CDR1 is SEHNR and CDR2 is FQNEAQ (reference sequence). The CDR3 totals 14 residues. With 0 bases removed from V and 4 bases from J, the gap between germline ends came to 10 bases.

The J gene is TRBJ1-4, the V gene TRBV2, with 7 bases matching TRBD1. J lost 3 bases, V lost 6 bases, and 7 bases had no gene match. CDR1 SNHLY and CDR2 FYNNEI come from the germline V gene. The CDR3 sequence is 15 residues long. CDR3 DNA sequence: TGTGCCAGCAGATTTCAGGGGGGACCTAATGAAAAACTGTTTTTT. Protein: CASRFQGGPNEKLFF.

The chain carries TRBV2 and TRBJ2-1; 8 bases are shared with TRBD1. Trimming took 6 bases from V and 7 from J; bases not matched to a gene: 11. This CDR3 is 15 amino acids long. Germline lookup yields CDR1 SNHLY and CDR2 FYNNEI. The CDR3 protein is CASRHPGQAGNEQFF. The CDR3 DNA reads TGTGCCAGCAGACATCCGGGACAGGCCGGGAATGAGCAGTTCTTC. The full variable domain, with the rest looked up from reference TRBV2 and TRBJ2-1, is EPEVTQTPSHQVTQMGQEVILRCVPISNHLYFYWYRQILGQKVEFLVSFYNNEISEKSEIFDDQFSVERPDGSNFTLKIRSTKLEDSAMYFCASRHPGQAGNEQFFGPGTRLTVL.

V usage is TRBV19 and J usage is TRBJ1-6; a weak D match, TRBD1 (6 bases). Germline V gene data show CDR1 as LNHDA and CDR2 as SQIVND (reference sequence). V shed 6 bases and J shed 13 bases, with 19 bases lying between them. The length of the CDR3 is 14 residues. The DNA for the CDR3 is TGTGCCAGTAGGCGAAGACAGGAGGGATCGCCCCTCCACTTT. It encodes CASRRRQEGSPLHF.

The J gene is TRBJ2-7, the V gene TRBV7-9; D call uncertain. CDR1 and CDR2 from the germline V gene are SEHNR and FQNEAQ (reference sequence). The CDR3 runs to 11 residues. V lost 4 bases, J lost 4 bases, and 5 bases lay in between. Here the CDR3 reads CASSWSYEQYF. The CDR3 DNA reads as TGTGCCAGCAGCTGGAGTTACGAGCAGTACTTC.

The genes are TRBV6-2 or TRBV6-3 and TRBJ1-1; no clear D gene. V lost 6 bases to trimming and J lost 4 bases, with 6 bases between them. The CDR3 sequence is 11 residues long. CDR1 and CDR2 from the germline V gene are MNHEY and SVGEGT. For the CDR3, the DNA is TGTGCCAGCAGCCGAGGCACTGAAGCTTTCTTT. It codes for CASSRGTEAFF.

The chain uses TRBV5-1 and TRBJ1-4, with unresolved D. V was clipped by 0 bases and J by 3 bases, with 6 bases between them. The CDR3 spans 14 residues. Germline V gives CDR1 SGHRS, CDR2 YFSETQ. Here the CDR3 reads CASSLVAANEKLFF. In DNA, the CDR3 is TGCGCCAGCAGCTTGGTGGCAGCTAATGAAAAACTGTTTTTT.

The chain recombines TRBV2 with TRBJ2-3; no clear D. The CDR3 is 12 amino acids. Germline-derived CDR1 and CDR2 are SNHLY and FYNNEI. The V end lost 6 bases, the J end lost 0 bases, and 4 bases lay between the germline ends. CDR3 in amino acids: CASRYSTDTQYF. The CDR3 nucleotides are TGTGCCAGCAGATACAGCACAGATACGCAGTATTTT. Complete variable domain (other parts from reference TRBV2 and TRBJ2-3): EPEVTQTPSHQVTQMGQEVILRCVPISNHLYFYWYRQILGQKVEFLVSFYNNEISEKSEIFDDQFSVERPDGSNFTLKIRSTKLEDSAMYFCASRYSTDTQYFGPGTRLTVL.

The chain has TRBV4-3 and TRBJ1-2; D ambiguous. The CDR3 runs 13 residues. The V and J ends lost 0 bases and 8 bases respectively, with 10 bases between them. CDR1 is LGHNA and CDR2 is YSLEER in the germline V gene. DNA of the CDR3: TGCGCCAGCAGCCAAGATTCAGGTATCGGCTACACCTTC. It yields the protein CASSQDSGIGYTF.

The chain couples TRBV29-1 to TRBJ1-1, with unresolved D. CDR3 length equals 13 residues. The germline gives CDR1 SQVTM, CDR2 ANQGSEA. V was shortened by 2 bases and J by 2 bases, with 9 bases between the two germline ends. The CDR3: CSVERRLNTEAFF. The CDR3 region has the DNA TGCAGCGTTGAAAGACGGCTTAACACTGAAGCTTTCTTT.

The chain uses TRBV3-1 and TRBJ1-5; D not certain. This CDR3 has 15 residues. V was pared by 1 base and J by 4 bases, with 11 bases between. Per germline, CDR1 LGHDT and CDR2 YNNKEL (reference sequence). The CDR3 nucleotides are TGTGCCAGCAGCCAAGGGAGGGCCGAAAATCAGCCCCAGCATTTT. Translating it yields CASSQGRAENQPQHF.

The chain links TRBV19 to TRBJ2-2; 9 bases align to TRBD2. The J segment lost 3 bases and the V segment lost 4 bases, leaving 6 bases of the junction unmatched. This CDR3 is built from 16 residues. Germline CDR1 reads LNHDA; CDR2 reads SQIVND (reference sequence). CDR3 in DNA: TGTGCCAGTAGTAAAGAAGCGGGAGGTTACACCGGGGAGCTGTTTTTT. Protein: CASSKEAGGYTGELFF.

This sequence joins TRBV6-2 or TRBV6-3 and TRBJ2-3, with D uncertain. Germline assignment: CDR1 MNHEY and CDR2 SVGEGT. V dropped 2 bases and J dropped 1 base, with 7 bases sitting between them. This CDR3 contains 14 residues. The CDR3 reads CASSYPTGTDTQYF. The CDR3 DNA sequence: TGTGCCAGCAGTTACCCGACGGGCACAGATACGCAGTATTTT.

The gene calls are TRBV5-1 and TRBJ2-7, with 10 nucleotides matching TRBD2. Per the germline V gene, CDR1 is SGHRS and CDR2 is YFSETQ. This CDR3 has 18 amino acids. The V segment lost 5 bases and the J segment 0 bases; nucleotides outside the gene matches: 14. DNA of the CDR3: TGCGCCAGCAGAGGTGAAAGGATAGCGGGAGGTAGCTCCTACGAGCAGTACTTC. It specifies CASRGERIAGGSSYEQYF.